The 19 T cell receptor beta chains below were found in one sample sequenced in a study of T cells after yellow fever vaccination. TCRdb itself ran the 5' RACE reads through MiXCR, one entry per CDR3 protein. Of under 400,000 distinct CDR3 sequences in the sample, around 13% were seen once. The input for sequencing was CD4+ T cells sorted from PBMCs, taken 15 days after the yellow fever booster vaccination. These TCRs come from a man aged 18 to 30 who received the YFV17D yellow fever vaccine.

This clonotype appeared a single time. The V call is TRBV19, the J call TRBJ1-3; D is uncertain. In germline, CDR1 is LNHDA, CDR2 SQIVND (reference sequence). The CDR3 sequence is 14 residues long. V lost 5 bases and J 0 bases, leaving 8 bases between the germline ends. CDR3 loop: CASSGVSSGNTIYF. In nucleotides, the CDR3 is TGTGCCAGTAGTGGGGTTTCCTCTGGAAACACCATATATTTT.

The table lists this clonotype with many counts. The V call is TRBV12-3 or TRBV12-4, the J call TRBJ2-1; perhaps TRBD1 as D (5 bases). The CDR3 is 15 residues long. V lost 2 bases to trimming and J lost 12 bases, with 20 bases between them. This chain's CDR3 is CASSLLSQGPSGQFF. The DNA of the CDR3 is TGTGCCAGCAGTTTATTGTCGCAGGGCCCGTCGGGGCAGTTCTTC.

In this sample, this clonotype turned up a few times. CDR3: CASSLGGHTEAFF. Written as DNA, the CDR3 is TGTGCCAGCAGTTTAGGGGGACACACTGAAGCTTTCTTT. V is TRBV6-2 or TRBV6-3 and J is TRBJ1-1; possible D gene TRBD1, 6 bases. The V end lost 4 bases, the J end lost 3 bases, and 9 bases lay between the germline ends. This CDR3 has 13 residues. Germline CDR1 reads MNHEY; CDR2 reads SVGEGT.

There are many counts of this clonotype. V gene TRBV11-2 combines with J gene TRBJ2-1, with TRBD2 matching 12 bases. J gave up 7 bases and V 3 bases, and 7 bases lay outside the gene matches. This CDR3 contains 16 residues. Germline CDR1 SGHAT, CDR2 FQNNGV. The CDR3 DNA is TGTGCCAGCAGCTTGTCTACTAGCGGGGGGATGAATGAGCAGTTCTTC. This translates into CASSLSTSGGMNEQFF.

J is TRBJ1-6 and V is TRBV3-1; 7 bases are shared with TRBD1. The CDR3 loop spans 17 amino acids. The V gene's germline CDR1 is LGHDT and CDR2 YNNKEL (reference sequence). Trimming took 1 base from V and 8 from J; bases not matched to a gene: 11. The CDR3, as DNA: TGTGCCAGCAGCCAAGCCTCGACAGCGAGGGGGCATTCACCCCTCCACTTT. Amino acids: CASSQASTARGHSPLHF.

This chain uses TRBV29-1 with TRBJ2-1; tentatively, D is TRBD1 (5 bases). Trimming stripped 6 bases from V and 10 bases from J, with 13 bases between. In germline, CDR1 is SQVTM, CDR2 ANQGSEA. The CDR3 sequence is 11 residues long. CDR3 DNA sequence: TGCAGCGTGGGGCCCGGCGGAGAGCAGTTCTTC. The encoded protein is CSVGPGGEQFF.

This clonotype has just a few counts. The CDR3 sequence: CASRFYDEAFF. The CDR3 bases are TGTGCCAGCAGGTTTTACGATGAAGCTTTCTTT. The chain is built from TRBV28 and TRBJ1-1; no reliable D call. Germline CDR1 and CDR2: MDHEN and SYDVKM. CDR3 length: 11 residues. Trimming removed 6 bases at V and 7 bases at J, with 9 bases between.

There are a few counts of this clonotype. The CDR3 loop is CASSLVRVKDGELFF. In DNA form, the CDR3 reads TGTGCCAGCAGCTTAGTTAGGGTCAAGGACGGGGAGCTGTTTTTT. J is TRBJ2-2 and V is TRBV7-8; unclear D gene. The germline V gene encodes CDR1 SGHVS and CDR2 FQNEAQ. With 1 base removed from V and 7 bases from J, the gap between germline ends came to 13 bases. The CDR3 totals 15 residues.

This clonotype was seen many times. The rearrangement uses TRBV5-6 and TRBJ2-3; D might be TRBD2 (7 bases). The V end lost 2 bases, the J end lost 1 base, and 8 bases lay between the germline ends. The CDR3 is 14 residues long. Germline V lookup: CDR1 SGHDT, CDR2 YYEEEE. The CDR3: CASSFGGRTDTQYF. For the CDR3, the DNA is TGTGCCAGCAGCTTCGGGGGGCGCACAGATACGCAGTATTTT.

The V gene is TRBV25-1, the J gene TRBJ1-6; no definite D call. This CDR3 spans 14 amino acids. Per the germline V gene, CDR1 is MGHDK and CDR2 is SYGVNS. V lost 6 bases, J lost 6 bases, and 12 bases lay in between. The CDR3: CASRTALGNSPLHF. CDR3 nucleotide sequence: TGTGCCAGCAGGACCGCATTGGGTAATTCACCCCTCCACTTT.

This clonotype was counted only a few times. The J gene is TRBJ1-2, the V gene TRBV5-1, with 8 bases lining up with TRBD1. The CDR3 is 14 residues long. Trimming removed 2 bases from V and 4 bases from J; junction bases left unmatched: 4. CDR1 and CDR2 (germline): SGHRS, YFSETQ. Here the CDR3 DNA reads TGCGCCAGCAGCTTTTTCGGACAGGGCTATGGCTACACCTTC. Its protein product is CASSFFGQGYGYTF.

This clonotype was counted a few times. This sequence joins TRBV9 and TRBJ1-6, with 7 bases matching TRBD1. This CDR3 spans 16 amino acids. Unmatched junction bases numbered 8, after V lost 3 bases and J lost 5 bases. CDR1 and CDR2 (germline): SGDLS, YYNGEE. The CDR3 reads CASSDIRQGHNSPLHF. The DNA of the CDR3 is TGTGCCAGCAGCGATATCCGACAGGGCCATAATTCACCCCTCCACTTT.

The gene calls are TRBV12-3 or TRBV12-4 and TRBJ2-1; perhaps D is TRBD1 or TRBD2 (5 bases each). The CDR3 runs 12 residues. V gave up 0 bases and J gave up 9 bases, with 6 bases separating them. The CDR3 sequence is CASSLAGTEQFF. CDR3 DNA: TGTGCCAGCAGTTTAGCAGGGACTGAGCAGTTCTTC.

The chain carries TRBV6-6 and TRBJ2-5; no clear D gene. The CDR3 runs to 15 residues. CDR1 and CDR2 (germline): MNHNY, SVGAGI (reference sequence). Between the trimmed V and J ends, which lost 5 bases and 5 bases, there was a span of 18 bases. The CDR3 region has the DNA TGTGCCAGCAGTCCCCGGGCCGTGGTCTGGGAGACCCAGTACTTC. It yields the protein CASSPRAVVWETQYF.

This clonotype has only a few counts. The J gene is TRBJ2-2, the V gene TRBV15; either TRBD1 or TRBD2 may supply D (5 bases each). V gave up 2 bases and J gave up 2 bases, with 9 bases separating them. The CDR3 is 15 residues long. Germline-derived CDR1 and CDR2 are LNHNV and YYDKDF (reference sequence). CDR3 in amino acids: CATSRRGLNTGELFF. Here the CDR3 DNA reads TGTGCCACCAGCAGACGGGGCTTAAACACCGGGGAGCTGTTTTTT.

This clonotype was detected only a few times. This sequence joins TRBV5-1 and TRBJ2-1; the D is unclear. CDR1 and CDR2 from the germline V gene are SGHRS and YFSETQ. V was shortened by 5 bases and J by 4 bases, with 10 bases between the two germline ends. CDR3 length: 13 amino acids. The DNA of the CDR3 is TGCGCCAGCAGTAACACCGGTTACAATGAGCAGTTCTTC. Encoded protein: CASSNTGYNEQFF.

In its sample, this clonotype was seen a few times. V is TRBV14 and J is TRBJ1-5, with 9 nucleotides matching TRBD1. CDR1 and CDR2 (germline): SGHDN, FVKESK. The CDR3 length is 16 residues. V was pared by 4 bases and J by 7 bases, with 11 bases of the junction left unmatched. The DNA of the CDR3 is TGTGCCAGCAGCCGCATAACAGGGGGCGGGTGCCAGCCCCAGCATTTT. Translation: CASSRITGGGCQPQHF. The full variable domain, in which reference TRBV14 and TRBJ1-5 provide the parts outside the CDR3, is EAGVTQFPSHSVIEKGQTVTLRCDPISGHDNLYWYRRVMGKEIKFLLHFVKESKQDESGMPNNRFLAERTGGTYSTLKVQPAELEDSGVYFCASSRITGGGCQPQHFGDGTRLSIL.

This clonotype was counted only a few times. The chain combines TRBV7-2 with TRBJ2-7; TRBD1 might be the D (5 bases). Trimming took off 5 bases at V and 6 bases at J, with 8 bases between the two ends. CDR3 length: 11 amino acids. Germline-derived CDR1 and CDR2 are SGHTA and FQGNSA. Here the CDR3 reads CASSPRVEQYF. For the CDR3, the DNA is TGTGCCAGCAGCCCCAGGGTCGAGCAGTACTTC.

This clonotype showed up just a few times. Here the CDR3 reads CASSLSRTVGIQYF. In nucleotides, the CDR3 is TGTGCCAGCAGCTTATCACGGACAGTCGGCATTCAGTACTTC. The chain joins TRBV7-8 to TRBJ2-4, with D possibly TRBD1 on 6 matching bases. CDR1 SGHVS and CDR2 FQNEAQ come from the germline V gene. The ends were cut back, 2 bases at V and 9 bases at J, with 14 bases in the middle. The CDR3 loop spans 14 amino acids.